The source of this T cell receptor (beta chain) is a study of T cells expressing NK-cell markers. The wider study: The TCR beta repertoires were obtained from sorted CD3+CD56+NKG2C+, CD3+CD56+NKG2C- and CD3+CD56-NKG2C+ T cells. Seven donors tested HCMV-seropositive and one tested seronegative among the eight sequenced.

Note on this clonotype: Its target is not known.

No DNA is given; TCRdb re-called the 5' RACE reads and lists each CDR3 protein once. Here the sample table reports 150,000 to 180,000 distinct CDR3 sequences. The CDR3 is made up of 16 amino acids. The germline V gene encodes CDR1 MGHRA and CDR2 YSYEKL. Study-level findings and limits: Researchers report these clonotypes also headed the CD3+CD56-NKG2C+ fraction in several donors. More than 5 donors showed dominant NKG2C+ clonotypes comprising about 1.0-7.0% of their CD8+ T cells.

This TCR was recovered from a woman between 45 and 60 years old in good health. The sample was blood T cells: a sorted CD56 or NKG2C T cell subset, CD4+ or CD8+ T cells, or bulk PBMC T cells (not recorded which). The V call is TRBV4-1, the J call TRBJ2-3; lacking DNA, the TRBD2 call made by TCRdb goes unchecked. The chain's CDR3 is CASSQESSGSTDTQYF.